This T cell receptor beta chain comes out of a study of cytotoxic CD8 clonotypes in ibrutinib-treated CLL. Produced via immunoSEQ multiplex PCR; TCRdb's table is partial and in-frame only. This table has about 140,000 clones, over 75% appearing once. Germline lookup yields CDR1 MNHEY and CDR2 SVGAGI. J lost 4 bases, V lost 5 bases, and 9 bases had no gene match. This CDR3 is built from 15 residues. The V call is TRBV6-5, the J call TRBJ2-7, with TRBD1 identical over 9 bases. Sample: PBMCs, taken after 36 months of ibrutinib treatment. The receptor's source is a human donor with chronic lymphocytic leukemia. The CDR3 coding sequence is TGTGCCAGCAGTCGCGAGCGGACAGGGGCTTACGAGCAGTACTTC. Amino acids: CASSRERTGAYEQYF.